This T cell receptor (beta chain) was recorded in a study of human T cells and chemical hapten exposure. Study overall: 0.01% DPC was applied to the upper back in patch tests, which were read at 6 days.

Time point of the sample: pre-sensitization, week 0. Treatment defined: therapeutic diphenylcyclopropenone sensitization with weekly scalp DPC. Many counts were recorded for this clonotype. What it binds is not known. CDR1 and CDR2 from the germline V gene are DFQATT and SNEGSKA (reference sequence). The CDR3 contains 13 residues. Trimming removed 2 bases from V and 4 bases from J, with 11 bases in between. General observations from the study: Following DPC sensitization, TCRs present above 1 in 1000 frequency showed no change.

TCRdb fed the RACE reads into MiXCR, producing one record per CDR3 protein. The sample has 350,000 to 450,000 distinct CDR3 sequences, approximately 5% seen once. This chain joins TRBV20-1 and TRBJ2-5; no firm D call. The sample in question was whole blood, obtained in connection with sensitization to the hapten diphenylcyclopropenone (DPC). The clonotype comes from a woman in her fifties or sixties with alopecia areata. Some clones in this sample may be carry-over from other donors' samples. CDR3: CSARLTVGETQYF. The CDR3 DNA is TGCAGTGCTAGATTGACGGTCGGAGAGACCCAGTACTTC.